This entry lists 26 T cell receptor beta chains sequenced from one sample in a study of shared clonotypes between healthy human individuals (dated by TCRdb to about 2020). The protocol used for the library was the immunoSEQ multiplex PCR assay. TCRdb holds this immuneACCESS table with in-frame rearrangements only. Some clones are missing; in checked studies, unresolved V genes explain under half, and the rest has no known cause. The sample profile shows 2 million to 2.5 million clones; more than 85% of them were found once. The ten largest clones take up approximately 0.4% of the sample. Sequencing was carried out using naive CD4+ T cells from PBMCs. The sample's cell subset or site, from its label and the paper: CD45RA+ positively selected. The receptors were gathered from a man aged 18 to 29 in good health. Some clones in this sample may be carry-over from other donors' samples.

This chain uses TRBV18 with TRBJ2-7; D is ambiguous. The CDR3 consists of 14 residues. V was cut by 6 bases and J by 0 bases, with 12 bases left in between. Germline assignment: CDR1 KGHSH and CDR2 LQKENI. DNA for the CDR3: TGTGCCAGCTCGCAGGCGTCCCCCTCCTACGAGCAGTACTTC. Its translation is CASSQASPSYEQYF.

The chain links TRBV7-2 to TRBJ2-7, with unresolved D. CDR3 size: 17 residues. Trimming cost V 0 bases and J 3 bases, with 18 bases left between them. Germline V gene lookup returns CDR1 SGHTA and CDR2 FQGNSA. The CDR3 region has the DNA TGTGCCAGCAGCTTAGCGGTAGGCCGCTCATCCCTCTACGAGCAGTACTTC. Its translation is CASSLAVGRSSLYEQYF.

The chain recombines TRBV18 with TRBJ1-4; unclear D gene. With 4 bases removed from V and 3 bases from J, the gap between germline ends came to 12 bases. Germline-derived CDR1 and CDR2 are KGHSH and LQKENI. This CDR3 is 15 amino acids long. DNA for the CDR3: TGTGCCAGCTCACTCCTAGGAGGACCTAATGAAAAACTGTTTTTT. Translating gives CASSLLGGPNEKLFF.

This clone appeared once. This rearrangement joins TRBV6-6 to TRBJ1-2; tentatively, D is TRBD1 (6 bases). This CDR3 contains 15 residues. Deletions cut 8 bases from V and 3 bases from J, with 19 bases between. Germline CDR1 reads MNHNY; CDR2 reads SVGAGI (reference sequence). The DNA of the CDR3 is TGTGCCAGCCGCCCAAGGGGGATAGGGGACTATGGCTACACCTTC. It translates to CASRPRGIGDYGYTF.

The sample holds a few counts of this clone. V and J are TRBV29-1 and TRBJ2-4; no reliable D call. In germline, CDR1 is SQVTM, CDR2 ANQGSEA. V dropped 1 base and J dropped 8 bases, with 12 bases sitting between them. The length of the CDR3 is 13 residues. The CDR3 spells CSVEGVAEDIQYF. The DNA for the CDR3 is TGCAGCGTTGAAGGGGTTGCGGAAGACATTCAGTACTTC.

The table lists this clone with a few counts. J is TRBJ1-5 and V is TRBV30; D call uncertain. CDR1 is GTSNPN, CDR2 SVGIG, per germline (reference sequence). The CDR3 runs to 17 residues. V lost 0 bases to trimming and J lost 0 bases, with 15 bases between them. CDR3 residues: CAWSVRNSDYSNQPQHF. Written as DNA, the CDR3 is TGTGCCTGGAGTGTACGGAACAGTGACTATAGCAATCAGCCCCAGCATTTT.

The CDR3 nucleotides read TGTGCCAGCAGCCCCGGACATAACTATGGCTACACCTTC. It encodes CASSPGHNYGYTF. The gene calls are TRBV11-1 and TRBJ1-2; perhaps TRBD1 as D (5 bases). V lost 5 bases, J lost 1 base, and 8 bases lay in between. Germline V gives CDR1 SGHAT, CDR2 FQDESV (reference sequence). The CDR3 contains 13 residues.

The chain uses TRBV28 and TRBJ2-5, with 9 nucleotides matching TRBD1. Trimming removed 6 bases from V and 5 bases from J; junction bases left unmatched: 7. Germline CDR1 is MDHEN and CDR2 is SYDVKM. This CDR3 is built from 14 residues. The CDR3 DNA reads TGTGCCAGCAGGGAAACAGGGACAGGGGAGACCCAGTACTTC. This gives the protein CASRETGTGETQYF. The full variable domain, with the rest looked up from reference TRBV28 and TRBJ2-5, is DVKVTQSSRYLVKRTGEKVFLECVQDMDHENMFWYRQDPGLGLRLIYFSYDVKMKEKGDIPEGYSVSREKKERFSLILESASTNQTSMYLCASRETGTGETQYFGPGTRLLVL.

This sequence joins TRBV11-2 and TRBJ2-3; D call uncertain. Trimming left V 1 base short and J 2 bases short, with 4 bases between. In germline, CDR1 is SGHAT, CDR2 FQNNGV. CDR3 size: 13 residues. CDR3 nucleotide sequence: TGTGCCAGCAGCTTAGTTCCCACAGATACGCAGTATTTT. Translation: CASSLVPTDTQYF. Full variable domain (rest looked up from reference TRBV11-2 and TRBJ2-3): EAGVAQSPRYKIIEKRQSVAFWCNPISGHATLYWYQQILGQGPKLLIQFQNNGVVDDSQLPKDRFSAERLKGVDSTLKIQPAKLEDSAVYLCASSLVPTDTQYFGPGTRLTVL.

The chain combines TRBV2 with TRBJ1-5; no firm D call. Germline CDR1 and CDR2: SNHLY and FYNNEI. The CDR3 extends over 13 amino acids. Trimming took 2 bases from V and 10 from J, leaving 12 bases between them. CDR3 protein: CASSERVSEPQHF. CDR3 DNA: TGTGCCAGCAGTGAACGGGTTAGTGAACCCCAGCATTTT.

This clone has a single count. The chain has TRBV7-9 and TRBJ1-2; D gene ambiguous. The CDR3 is made up of 14 amino acids. Germline CDR1 and CDR2: SEHNR and FQNEAQ (reference sequence). V dropped 1 base and J dropped 5 bases, with 11 bases sitting between them. The CDR3 here is CASSLEHNTYGYTF. The CDR3 bases are TGTGCCAGCAGCTTAGAACACAATACTTATGGCTACACCTTC.

V is TRBV2 and J is TRBJ2-6, with unresolved D. V shed 3 bases and J shed 0 bases, with 6 bases lying between them. The CDR3 extends over 15 amino acids. CDR1 is SNHLY and CDR2 is FYNNEI in the germline V gene. As DNA, the CDR3 is TGTGCCAGCAGTGAGGAGAGCTCTGGGGCCAACGTCCTGACTTTC. Translated, it gives CASSEESSGANVLTF.

The chain employs TRBV2 and TRBJ2-1; 10 nucleotides agree with TRBD1. Germline V gene sequence: CDR1 SNHLY, CDR2 FYNNEI. V dropped 5 bases and J dropped 5; count of bases not matched to a gene: 6. The CDR3 contains 15 residues. CDR3 nucleotides: TGTGCCAGCAGTAAGGGACAGGGGTTCAACAATGAGCAGTTCTTC. The encoded protein is CASSKGQGFNNEQFF. Using reference TRBV2 and TRBJ2-1 for the parts outside the CDR3, the full variable domain is EPEVTQTPSHQVTQMGQEVILRCVPISNHLYFYWYRQILGQKVEFLVSFYNNEISEKSEIFDDQFSVERPDGSNFTLKIRSTKLEDSAMYFCASSKGQGFNNEQFFGPGTRLTVL.

The rearrangement links TRBV7-9 to TRBJ2-7; D unclear. Trimming removed 8 bases at V and 0 bases at J, with 14 bases between. CDR1 and CDR2 from the germline V gene are SEHNR and FQNEAQ (reference sequence). This CDR3 spans 14 amino acids. The CDR3, as DNA: TGTGCCAGCGAGTCCCCCGACTTCTCCTACGAGCAGTACTTC. Protein product: CASESPDFSYEQYF.

The genes are TRBV7-2 and TRBJ1-2, with D perhaps matching TRBD1 (6 bases). The CDR3 length is 15 residues. Trimming removed 6 bases from V and 5 bases from J, with 19 bases in between. Germline V gives CDR1 SGHTA, CDR2 FQGNSA. Here the CDR3 reads CASSNIAGVGYGYTF. CDR3 bases: TGTGCCAGCAGTAATATTGCAGGGGTCGGGTATGGCTACACCTTC.

V and J are TRBV4-3 and TRBJ2-1; the D is unclear. The germline V gene encodes CDR1 LGHNA and CDR2 YSLEER. V lost 0 bases and J lost 9, with 12 bases in between. The CDR3 totals 14 residues. The CDR3: CASSQDLSIPEQFF. CDR3 nucleotides: TGCGCCAGCAGCCAAGATTTGAGTATTCCTGAGCAGTTCTTC.

This clone appeared a single time. This sample includes further DNA sequences coding for the same CDR3. The chain couples TRBV4-3 to TRBJ1-4; D is uncertain. V shed 0 bases and J shed 0 bases, with 5 bases lying between them. This CDR3 has 15 residues. Germline CDR1 and CDR2: LGHNA and YSLEER. The CDR3 bases are TGCGCCAGCAGCCAAGAAGGCGCAACTAATGAAAAACTGTTTTTT. Translated, it gives CASSQEGATNEKLFF.

This clone occurred a few times. V and J are TRBV2 and TRBJ2-2; TRBD2 aligns across 7 bases. Looked up from germline, CDR1 is SNHLY and CDR2 is FYNNEI. CDR3 length equals 15 residues. The ends lost 7 bases at V and 4 bases at J; junction bases unmatched: 9. The CDR3, as DNA: TGTGCCAGCACCCTCGCGGGAGTTACCACCGGGGAGCTGTTTTTT. This codes for CASTLAGVTTGELFF.

About this clone: This specimen includes other DNA sequences encoding the same CDR3. The V call is TRBV5-1, the J call TRBJ2-1; 7 bases agree with TRBD2. This CDR3 comprises 15 residues. CDR1 is SGHRS, CDR2 YFSETQ, per germline. V trimming: 0 bases; J trimming: 4 bases; junction bases outside the gene matches: 4. This CDR3 is CASSLGLADYNEQFF. DNA of the CDR3: TGCGCCAGCAGCTTGGGGCTAGCGGATTACAATGAGCAGTTCTTC.

The V gene is TRBV7-8, the J gene TRBJ2-3; D uncertain. The CDR3 consists of 11 residues. V was shortened by 5 bases and J by 4 bases, with 4 bases between the two germline ends. Germline values: CDR1 SGHVS, CDR2 FQNEAQ. This chain's CDR3 is CASSPADTQYF. For the CDR3, the DNA is TGTGCCAGCAGCCCAGCAGATACGCAGTATTTT.

The chain combines TRBV5-8 with TRBJ2-7, with no clear D. Germline CDR1 is SGHTS and CDR2 is YDEGEE. The CDR3 runs 11 residues. V lost 0 bases and J lost 6, with 4 bases in between. DNA for the CDR3: TGTGCCAGCAGCTTGGGCTTCGAGCAGTACTTC. It yields the protein CASSLGFEQYF.

The CDR3 here is CASGRGGSGTEAFF. In DNA form, the CDR3 reads TGTGCCAGCGGCCGCGGCGGGAGTGGCACTGAAGCTTTCTTT. This chain uses TRBV28 with TRBJ1-1; unclear D gene. The germline V gene encodes CDR1 MDHEN and CDR2 SYDVKM. V was trimmed by 8 bases and J by 4 bases, leaving 17 bases between them. This CDR3 has 14 amino acids. The full variable domain, with the rest looked up from reference TRBV28 and TRBJ1-1, is DVKVTQSSRYLVKRTGEKVFLECVQDMDHENMFWYRQDPGLGLRLIYFSYDVKMKEKGDIPEGYSVSREKKERFSLILESASTNQTSMYLCASGRGGSGTEAFFGQGTRLTVV.

This rearrangement joins TRBV11-1 to TRBJ2-5; 11 nucleotides align to TRBD2. Germline V gene lookup returns CDR1 SGHAT and CDR2 FQDESV (reference sequence). V gave up 1 base and J gave up 2 bases; unmatched junction bases: 3. The CDR3 has 16 residues. The CDR3 region has the DNA TGTGCCAGCAGCTTAGAGATAGCGGGGGGGCAAGAGACCCAGTACTTC. Amino acids: CASSLEIAGGQETQYF.

This chain joins TRBV5-1 and TRBJ1-1; D is unclear. The CDR3 consists of 14 residues. V lost 3 bases to trimming and J lost 1 base, with 10 bases between them. Per germline, CDR1 SGHRS and CDR2 YFSETQ. Written as DNA, the CDR3 is TGCGCCAGCAGCTGGGAACCACCGAACACTGAAGCTTTCTTT. Translated, it gives CASSWEPPNTEAFF.

On this clone: The sample holds other DNA sequences that translate to the same CDR3. V and J are TRBV15 and TRBJ1-3; no clear D gene. Germline CDR1 and CDR2: LNHNV and YYDKDF (reference sequence). This CDR3 has 14 amino acids. Trimming removed 0 bases from V and 1 base from J, with 4 bases in between. In DNA, the CDR3 is TGTGCCACCAGCAGAGATCGGTCTGGAAACACCATATATTTT. Translating it yields CATSRDRSGNTIYF.

The rearrangement links TRBV28 to TRBJ2-7; no definite D call. Germline-derived CDR1 and CDR2 are MDHEN and SYDVKM. Deletions cut 8 bases from V and 3 bases from J, with 11 bases between. CDR3 size: 12 residues. CDR3 DNA: TGTGCCAGCGGCTCGACAAGCTACGAGCAGTACTTC. Its protein is CASGSTSYEQYF.